The rows below give T cell receptor beta chains drawn from one sample of a study of Graves' ophthalmopathy and Graves' hyperthyroidism. From the multiplex PCR reads, TCRdb called clonotypes with MiXCR, one entry per CDR3 protein. Of approximately 700,000 distinct CDR3 sequences in the sample, about two fifths were seen once. Source material: peripheral blood. The receptors stem from an adult man with Graves' ophthalmopathy. CDR3s include the opening cysteine and the closing phenylalanine or tryptophan. Each record gives: CDR3 length, D gene, clone size, J gene, V gene, CDR3 DNA, CDR3 protein. The D gene is left open where the match is weak. A row's size may be missing; if present it is once, few, many or a size class.

>16|TRBD1|NA|TRBJ2-7|TRBV10-3
TGTGCCAGCAGCCAAGTCCGCGGACAGGGGCTCTACGAGCAGTACTTC
CASSQVRGQGLYEQYF
>17|NA|NA|TRBJ1-4|TRBV6-6
TGTGCCAGCAGGCCCCTAGGGTGGGAGTCAACTAATGAAAAACTGTTTTTT
CASRPLGWESTNEKLFF
>14|TRBD1|many|TRBJ2-7|TRBV29-1
TGCAGCGTTATTATCGGGACAGGACCCTACGAGCAGTACTTC
CSVIIGTGPYEQYF
>15|TRBD1|few|TRBJ1-2|TRBV20-1
TGCAGTGCTATCCCGGGACAGGGCCTCTACTATGGCTACACCTTC
CSAIPGQGLYYGYTF
>15|NA|many|TRBJ2-5|TRBV6-5
TGTGCCAGCAGTCTATCCCGACAGCCTCAAGAGACCCAGTACTTC
CASSLSRQPQETQYF
>15|NA|NA|TRBJ1-5|TRBV2
TGTGCCAGCAGTGAAGCGATGCAGGGCCAAGAGACCCAGCATTTT
CASSEAMQGQETQHF
>12|NA|few|TRBJ2-3|TRBV18
TGTGCTAGCTCACCTTACACAGATACGCAGTATTTT
CASSPYTDTQYF
>15|TRBD1|many|TRBJ1-6|TRBV6-5
TGTGCCAGCAGTTACGATCAGGGGGATAATTCACCCCTCCACTTT
CASSYDQGDNSPLHF
>17|TRBD1|few|TRBJ2-7|TRBV15
TGTGCCACCAGCAGAGTAAGGACAGGGCGGTGGGGGTACGAGCAGTACTTC
CATSRVRTGRWGYEQYF
>13|NA|many|TRBJ2-2|TRBV2
TGTGCCAGCAGTGAAAATTGGACCGGGGAGCTGTTTTTT
CASSENWTGELFF
>16|TRBD1|many|TRBJ1-6|TRBV12-3/TRBV12-4
TGTGCCAGCAGTCTAGGGGAGGGACAGGGAGCTTCACCCCTCCACTTT
CASSLGEGQGASPLHF
>15|NA|few|TRBJ1-2|TRBV10-3
TGTGCCAGCAGTCGCTACCGCACGGCTAACTATGGCTACACCTTC
CASSRYRTANYGYTF
>14|TRBD1|NA|TRBJ2-7|TRBV5-6
TGTGCCAGCAGCGATCGGGACAGGACCTACGAGCAGTGCTTC
CASSDRDRTYEQCF
>12|NA|many|TRBJ1-1|TRBV5-1
TGCGCCAGCAGCCAATCTGGGGTTGAAGCTTTCTTT
CASSQSGVEAFF
>18|TRBD2|NA|TRBJ2-5|TRBV10-3
TGTGCCACCACGACAGGGACTAGCGTAATCCATGCCAGAGAGACCCAGTACTTC
CATTTGTSVIHARETQYF
>11|NA|many|TRBJ2-3|TRBV12-3/TRBV12-4
TGTGCCAGCAGCTTTGGAGATACGCAGTATTTT
CASSFGDTQYF
>12|NA|many|TRBJ1-1|TRBV10-2
TGCGCCAGCGGGCCGGGAAGAACTGAAGCTTTCTTT
CASGPGRTEAFF
>14|NA|many|TRBJ2-7|TRBV12-3/TRBV12-4
TGTGCCAGCAGTTTAGTCAGGAGAGCGGGCGAGCAGTACTTC
CASSLVRRAGEQYF
>13|NA|many|TRBJ2-5|TRBV3-1
TGTGCCAGCAGCCTGTCAGGACCAGAGACCCAGTACTTC
CASSLSGPETQYF
>15|NA|few|TRBJ2-2|TRBV19
TGTGCCAGTAGTATGGTCAGCGCGAACACCGGGGAGCTGTTTTTT
CASSMVSANTGELFF
>12|NA|many|TRBJ2-2|TRBV7-3
TGTGCCAGCAGCGACAACGGCGGGGAGCTGTTTTTT
CASSDNGGELFF
>14|TRBD1|once|TRBJ2-7|TRBV20-1
TGCAGTGCTAGATTTGGGACAGCTACCTACGAGCAGTACTTC
CSARFGTATYEQYF
>16|NA|many|TRBJ2-5|TRBV10-3
TGTGCCATCAGTGATGCTACAGGTTTGGGGACAGAGACCCAGTACTTC
CAISDATGLGTETQYF
>15|NA|many|TRBJ2-2|TRBV2
TGTGCCAGCAGTGAAGAGCCATTTAACACCGGGGAGCTGTTTTTT
CASSEEPFNTGELFF
>14|TRBD2|NA|TRBJ2-5|TRBV12-3/TRBV12-4
TGTGCCAGCAGTTTATGGGAGGGCCCAGAGACCCAGTACTTC
CASSLWEGPETQYF
>15|NA|many|TRBJ1-1|TRBV12-3/TRBV12-4
TGTGCCAGCAGTATCGACTCCGGATCGTACACTGAAGCTTTCTTT
CASSIDSGSYTEAFF
>15|NA|NA|TRBJ1-5|TRBV7-2
TGTGCCAGCAGCTTAGACGCCAGGGGCAATCAGCCCCAGCATTTT
CASSLDARGNQPQHF
>16|TRBD2|few|TRBJ2-5|TRBV4-1
TGCGCCAGCAGCCAAGGGGGAGGGAGATACCAAGAGACCCAGTACTTC
CASSQGGGRYQETQYF
>15|NA|many|TRBJ1-2|TRBV20-1
TGCAGTGCTAGAGTACTGACAGGAGACCATTATGGCTACACCTTC
CSARVLTGDHYGYTF
>15|TRBD1|few|TRBJ2-2|TRBV9
TGTGCCAGCAGCGCCTCGACAGGGTTCACCGGGGAGCTGTTTTTT
CASSASTGFTGELFF
>12|NA|few|TRBJ1-5|TRBV12-5
TGTGCTAGTGGTTTTATAGGTCAGCCCCAGCATTTT
CASGFIGQPQHF
>14|TRBD2|NA|TRBJ2-5|TRBV5-1
TGCGCCAGCAGCTGGCGGCTAGCGGGAGAGACCCAGTACTTC
CASSWRLAGETQYF
>15|NA|NA|TRBJ2-5|TRBV7-7
TGTGCTAGCAGCCGCGGAGGGACACACCAGGGGACCCAGTACTTC
CASSRGGTHQGTQYF
>15|TRBD2|NA|TRBJ2-3|TRBV6-4
TGTGCCAGCAGTGCTGGGACTAGCGACACAGATACGCAGTATTTT
CASSAGTSDTDTQYF
>18|TRBD1|many|TRBJ1-2|TRBV2
TGTGCCAGCAGCCGGACAGGGGATACTACCTACACTAACTATGGCTACACCTTC
CASSRTGDTTYTNYGYTF
>11|TRBD2|few|TRBJ2-5|TRBV7-9
TGTGCCAGCAGCTTTGGCGGGGGCCAGTACTTC
CASSFGGGQYF
>14|NA|NA|TRBJ1-5|TRBV20-1
TGCAGTGCTAACGGTTTCGGGCCCCAAGAGACCCAGCATTTT
CSANGFGPQETQHF
>14|NA|NA|TRBJ1-3|TRBV19
TGTGCCAGTACCCACCCGGTGAGGGGGAACACCATATATTTT
CASTHPVRGNTIYF
>15|TRBD2|NA|TRBJ2-2|TRBV4-3
TGCGCCAGCGGGAAGAGCGGGGGGAACACCGGGGAGCTGTTTTTT
CASGKSGGNTGELFF
>15|NA|many|TRBJ2-6|TRBV14
TGTGCCAGCAGCCAAGTATGGGCTGGGGCCAACGTCCTGACTTTC
CASSQVWAGANVLTF